This TCR beta chain was recovered during a study of control samples from healthy donors and cancer patients. The CDR3 is 13 residues long. The germline V and J ends were trimmed by 2 bases and 7 bases, with 9 bases remaining between them. The germline gives CDR1 SGHTA, CDR2 FQGNSA. This clone was detected only once. Libraries were prepared by immunoSEQ multiplex PCR; TCRdb keeps only in-frame clonotypes and omits some of them. The sample shows approximately 81,000 clones, around 94% of them seen only once. The chain is built from TRBV7-2 and TRBJ1-5; D perhaps matches TRBD1 (6 bases). Sequencing was performed on blood. This sequence was found in a woman under 30 in good health. CDR3 sequence: CASSLRGKQPQHF. CDR3 sequence (DNA): TGTGCCAGCAGCTTAAGGGGGAAACAGCCCCAGCATTTT.